This passage covers 30 T cell receptor beta chains from one sample sequenced in a study of T-cell reconstitution after alpha-beta-depleted transplantation in children. The TCRbeta library incorporated unique molecular identifiers. From the PCR reads, TCRdb called clonotypes with MiXCR, one entry per CDR3 protein. There are hundreds of thousands of distinct CDR3 sequences in the sample; 16% occur only once, and approximately 1% lies in the top ten. The sample was PBMCs from the stem cell graft donor, taken from the stem cell graft. These receptors originate from a human donor who donated a stem cell graft to a child with acute myeloid leukemia.

This clonotype appeared many times. V usage is TRBV7-3 and J usage is TRBJ2-1; tentatively, D is TRBD1 (5 bases). The V gene's germline CDR1 is SGHTA and CDR2 FQGTGA. V was clipped by 1 base and J by 4 bases, with 11 bases between them. This CDR3 has 15 amino acids. In nucleotides, the CDR3 is TGTGCCAGCAGCTTAATAGGGGCTTTGTACAATGAGCAGTTCTTC. The encoded protein is CASSLIGALYNEQFF.

In its sample, this clonotype was seen a few times. The V call is TRBV7-2, the J call TRBJ1-5, with 8 bases lining up with TRBD1. Germline CDR1 and CDR2: SGHTA and FQGNSA. The CDR3 has 15 residues. J was trimmed by 4 bases and V by 2 bases; bases with no gene match: 4. The CDR3 DNA sequence: TGTGCCAGCAGCTTATCCCGGACAGGGAATCAGCCCCAGCATTTT. Protein product: CASSLSRTGNQPQHF.

The CDR3 here is CASSLSSAGGSQYF. As DNA, the CDR3 is TGTGCCAGCAGCTTATCTAGCGCTGGGGGTTCCCAGTACTTC. The chain links TRBV7-2 to TRBJ2-5; D might be TRBD2 (6 bases). This CDR3 is built from 14 residues. The V gene's germline CDR1 is SGHTA and CDR2 FQGNSA. V was clipped by 2 bases and J by 9 bases, with 16 bases between them.

This clonotype was picked up many times. The rearrangement links TRBV20-1 to TRBJ2-7; tentatively, D is TRBD1 or TRBD2 (5 bases each). Germline-derived CDR1 and CDR2 are DFQATT and SNEGSKA (reference sequence). V lost 0 bases, J lost 2 bases, and 11 bases lay in between. The CDR3 consists of 14 residues. CDR3 region: CSAREGTGPYEQYF. The CDR3 nucleotides read TGCAGTGCTAGAGAAGGGACGGGACCCTACGAGCAGTACTTC.

The table lists this clonotype with a few counts. V is TRBV12-3 or TRBV12-4 and J is TRBJ2-7; D possibly corresponds to TRBD1 (5 bases). This CDR3 is built from 14 residues. The germline V and J ends were trimmed by 5 bases and 0 bases, with 11 bases remaining between them. In DNA, the CDR3 is TGTGCCAGCAGTATAGGACATAGCTCCTACGAGCAGTACTTC. Residues: CASSIGHSSYEQYF.

J is TRBJ1-6 and V is TRBV5-6; maybe TRBD1 (5 bases). The germline CDR1 and CDR2 sequences are SGHDT and YYEEEE. The CDR3 totals 16 residues. Trimming cost V 4 bases and J 6 bases, with 17 bases left between them. This chain's CDR3 is CASSPHRRGPNSPLHF. CDR3 DNA sequence: TGTGCCAGCAGCCCCCACCGGAGGGGCCCTAATTCACCCCTCCACTTT.

This clonotype was observed a handful of times. One base away lies a much larger clone, so this may be a sequencing read error. The chain is built from TRBV20-1 and TRBJ2-5; D possibly corresponds to TRBD2 (6 bases). The CDR3 runs 14 residues. CDR1 is DFQATT, CDR2 SNEGSKA, per germline (reference sequence). The CDR3 DNA follows: TGCTGTGCTAGAGATAGGCGGGAAGGGGAGACCCAGTACTTC. Translating gives CCARDRREGETQYF.

A remark on this clonotype: One end of the junction does not line up with germline, which may come from a read error. The chain combines TRBV20-1 with TRBJ2-2, with 9 bases fitting TRBD1. Looked up from germline, CDR1 is DFQATT and CDR2 is SNEGSKA (reference sequence). CDR3 length: 16 residues. This CDR3 reads CCARVAGQGWTGELFF. The DNA of the CDR3 is TGCTGTGCTAGAGTGGCGGGACAGGGCTGGACCGGGGAGCTGTTTTTT.

This clonotype was seen at least ten times. The chain links TRBV7-2 to TRBJ1-1, with D maybe TRBD1 (5 bases). CDR1 and CDR2 (germline): SGHTA, FQGNSA. Between the trimmed V and J ends, which lost 2 bases and 1 base, there was a span of 11 bases. There are 15 residues in the CDR3. CDR3 bases: TGTGCCAGCAGCTTAACGGGACGGGCGAACACTGAAGCTTTCTTT. Protein product: CASSLTGRANTEAFF.

V and J are TRBV11-2 and TRBJ2-1; 9 nucleotides match TRBD1. The CDR3 loop spans 13 amino acids. Germline V gives CDR1 SGHAT, CDR2 FQNNGV. J lost 12 bases, V lost 4 bases, and 7 bases had no gene match. The CDR3 DNA reads as TGTGCCAGCAGCTGGACAGGGGAACCGGGGCAGTTCTTC. Residues: CASSWTGEPGQFF.

In this sample, this clonotype turned up many times. The chain is built from TRBV20-1 and TRBJ2-7, with 7 bases identical to TRBD1. Per germline, CDR1 DFQATT and CDR2 SNEGSKA (reference sequence). This CDR3 contains 17 residues. Trimming took 5 bases from V and 2 from J; bases not matched to a gene: 18. CDR3 nucleotides: TGCAGTGCTGGGCCAGATAAAGACAGGGTTGCTCCCTACGAGCAGTACGTC. Encoded protein: CSAGPDKDRVAPYEQYV.

A remark on this clonotype: The junction shows a germline mismatch at one end, possibly a read error. Written as DNA, the CDR3 is TGTGCCGGCAGCCTCACGGACAGCCACAATGAGCAGTTCTTC. Residues: CAGSLTDSHNEQFF. The V call is TRBV6-1, the J call TRBJ2-1; maybe TRBD1 (6 bases). The CDR3 runs 14 residues. Germline V CDR1 and CDR2: MNHNS, SASEGT.

The chain couples TRBV7-2 to TRBJ2-7; 7 positions match TRBD2. Trimming took 4 bases from V and 7 from J; bases not matched to a gene: 16. Germline V gives CDR1 SGHTA, CDR2 FQGNSA. The CDR3 is 16 residues long. CDR3 amino acids: CASSSTTSRPSLEQYF. DNA of the CDR3: TGTGCCAGCAGCTCAACGACTAGCAGACCCTCTTTGGAGCAGTACTTC. Combining the CDR3 with reference TRBV7-2 and TRBJ2-7 gives the whole variable domain GAGVSQSPSNKVTEKGKDVELRCDPISGHTALYWYRQSLGQGLEFLIYFQGNSAPDKSGLPSDRFSAERTGGSVSTLTIQRTQQEDSAVYLCASSSTTSRPSLEQYFGPGTRLTVT.

V is TRBV10-3 and J is TRBJ2-2, with 7 positions matching TRBD1. CDR1 and CDR2 from the germline V gene are ENHRY and SYGVKD. The junction had 3 bases not matched to a gene; V was cut back by 8 bases and J by 0 bases. This CDR3 region has 14 residues. The CDR3 DNA sequence: TGTGCCATCGAGGACAGGACGAACACCGGGGAGCTGTTTTTT. Its protein product is CAIEDRTNTGELFF.

This clonotype was recorded at least ten times. The gene calls are TRBV20-1 and TRBJ2-7; D possibly corresponds to TRBD2 (6 bases). CDR1 and CDR2 from the germline V gene are DFQATT and SNEGSKA (reference sequence). The CDR3 covers 13 residues. The V and J ends lost 5 bases and 2 bases respectively, with 13 bases between them. In DNA, the CDR3 is TGCAGTGCTCGGAAAGGAGGGCCCTACGAGCAGTACTTC. This gives the protein CSARKGGPYEQYF.

This clonotype has at least ten counts. V and J are TRBV29-1 and TRBJ2-3; possible D gene TRBD1, 6 bases. Trimming stripped 3 bases from V and 6 bases from J, with 16 bases between. The V gene's germline CDR1 is SQVTM and CDR2 ANQGSEA. This CDR3 is built from 14 residues. In DNA form, the CDR3 reads TGCAGCGTTGATAGGGCAGGGGAATTTGATACGCAGTATTTT. It is translated as CSVDRAGEFDTQYF.

This clonotype was seen many times. The chain recombines TRBV20-1 with TRBJ1-5, with D unclear. With 6 bases removed from V and 1 base from J, the gap between germline ends came to 10 bases. The CDR3 spans 13 residues. Germline loops: CDR1 DFQATT, CDR2 SNEGSKA (reference sequence). The CDR3 coding sequence is TGCAGTGCCCTAGGGAGGAGCAATCAGCCCCAGCATTTT. This gives the protein CSALGRSNQPQHF.

This clonotype has more than one count but fewer than ten. The rearrangement links TRBV29-1 to TRBJ2-7; 10 bases are a match to TRBD2. Germline V CDR1 and CDR2: SQVTM, ANQGSEA. Trimming removed 7 bases from V and 0 bases from J; junction bases left unmatched: 6. The CDR3 is 14 amino acids. CDR3 nucleotide sequence: TGCAGCGCGCTGACTAGCGGGTACTCCTACGAGCAGTACTTC. Amino acids: CSALTSGYSYEQYF.

This clonotype showed up just a few times. The chain is built from TRBV18 and TRBJ2-7; D remains ambiguous. The CDR3 length is 13 residues. Germline V gene lookup returns CDR1 KGHSH and CDR2 LQKENI. The V gene lost 3 bases and the J gene lost 2 bases, with 8 bases spanning the gap. DNA of the CDR3: TGTGCCAGCTCACCCATAAAAACCTACGAGCAGTACTTC. Its protein is CASSPIKTYEQYF.

This clonotype was counted at least ten times. The CDR3 nucleotides read TGTGCCAGCAGCCCTGACAGGGCGATCTCCTACAATGAGCAGTTCTTC. This gives the protein CASSPDRAISYNEQFF. This chain joins TRBV7-2 and TRBJ2-1, with 7 bases that match TRBD1. CDR1 is SGHTA, CDR2 FQGNSA, per germline. CDR3 length: 16 amino acids. The V gene end was trimmed by 5 bases and the J gene end by 0 bases; junction bases not matched to a gene: 7.

This clonotype was recorded many times. CDR3 amino acids: CSGWGRSTDTQYF. CDR3 nucleotide sequence: TGCAGCGGGTGGGGACGGAGCACAGATACGCAGTATTTT. The chain uses TRBV29-1 and TRBJ2-3; D tentatively fits TRBD1 or TRBD2 (5 bases each). The CDR3 sequence is 13 residues long. Germline V gives CDR1 SQVTM, CDR2 ANQGSEA. The germline V and J ends were trimmed by 7 bases and 0 bases, with 11 bases remaining between them.

This clonotype was picked up a small number of times. The chain recombines TRBV24-1 with TRBJ2-2, with unresolved D. Germline CDR1 reads KGHDR; CDR2 reads SFDVKD. Trimming took 10 bases from V and 1 from J, leaving 9 bases between them. The CDR3 has 13 residues. The CDR3 region has the DNA TGTGCCACGAGTCACGAGAACACCGGGGAGCTGTTTTTT. Translation gives CATSHENTGELFF.

The CDR3 is CASSTEMNTEAFF. The CDR3 DNA follows: TGTGCCAGCAGCACGGAAATGAACACTGAAGCTTTCTTT. The J gene is TRBJ1-1, the V gene TRBV9; D gene ambiguous. V lost 4 bases, J lost 0 bases, and 7 bases lay in between. This CDR3 has 13 residues. The germline V gene encodes CDR1 SGDLS and CDR2 YYNGEE.

Ten or more counts support this clonotype. The chain has TRBV12-3 or TRBV12-4 and TRBJ2-7; D might be TRBD2 (5 bases). The CDR3 covers 11 residues. Between the trimmed V and J ends, which lost 2 bases and 7 bases, there was a span of 6 bases. The CDR3 here is CASSLSGEQYF. In DNA, the CDR3 is TGTGCCAGCAGTTTATCGGGGGAGCAGTACTTC.

Note on this clonotype: A read error is possible here, since a much larger clone lies one base away. V usage is TRBV9 and J usage is TRBJ1-5, with D possibly being TRBD1 (6 bases). The V gene lost 4 bases and the J gene lost 15 bases, with 14 bases spanning the gap. The CDR3 sequence is 11 residues long. Germline V gene data show CDR1 as SGDLS and CDR2 as YYNGEE. The CDR3, as DNA: TGTGCCAGCAGCCGAACAGGGTTCCTGCATTTT. The encoded protein is CASSRTGFLHF.

In its sample, this clonotype was seen a few times. V is TRBV7-9 and J is TRBJ2-7; D may be TRBD2 (5 bases). The CDR3 runs 14 residues. In germline, CDR1 is SEHNR, CDR2 FQNEAQ (reference sequence). Trimming cost V 3 bases and J 2 bases, with 11 bases left between them. CDR3 protein: CASSFGADAYEQYF. The CDR3 coding sequence is TGTGCCAGCAGCTTTGGAGCGGATGCCTACGAGCAGTACTTC.

The chain couples TRBV25-1 to TRBJ1-2, with TRBD1 matching 7 bases. Per germline, CDR1 MGHDK and CDR2 SYGVNS. The CDR3 is made up of 17 amino acids. The V and J ends lost 3 bases and 3 bases, in that order; junction bases with no gene match: 13. CDR3 in DNA: TGTGCCAGCAGTGACTTCCCCGGAGAGGGGGCACACTATGGCTACACCTTC. Protein: CASSDFPGEGAHYGYTF.

This clonotype came up many times. The V and J genes are TRBV29-1 and TRBJ1-2; 10 bases fit TRBD1. Germline loops: CDR1 SQVTM, CDR2 ANQGSEA. The CDR3 runs to 14 residues. V was pared by 3 bases and J by 4 bases, with 5 bases of the junction left unmatched. The DNA for the CDR3 is TGCAGCGTTGACGACAGGGGGCTCGGCTATGGCTACACCTTC. Translation: CSVDDRGLGYGYTF.

This clonotype was seen only a few times. The rearrangement uses TRBV11-2 and TRBJ2-2; TRBD2 agrees at 10 bases. Per germline, CDR1 SGHAT and CDR2 FQNNGV. V was clipped by 5 bases and J by 3 bases; unmatched bases: 12. CDR3 length: 18 amino acids. The DNA for the CDR3 is TGTGCCAGCAGCCCACACCTTCCGGGGACTAGCGACACCGGGGAGCTGTTTTTT. This encodes CASSPHLPGTSDTGELFF.

In its sample, this clonotype was seen many times. Its ends do not fully match the called genes, so a read error is possible. The chain employs TRBV7-2 and TRBJ1-6, with D perhaps TRBD1 (6 bases). This CDR3 comprises 15 residues. Per the germline V gene, CDR1 is SGHTA and CDR2 is FQGNSA. CDR3 protein: CASSLGGRLNSPLHF. CDR3 sequence (DNA): TGTGCCAGCAGTTTAGGGGGAAGGTTGAATTCACCCCTCCACTTT.